This T cell receptor beta chain was observed in a study of blood T cell repertoires in COVID-19. Data came from immunoSEQ multiplex PCR; TCRdb stores just in-frame clones and leaves some out. The table shows approximately 260,000 clones, with roughly 85% occurring only once. The CDR3 runs 16 residues. Trimming pared 4 bases from V and 1 base from J, leaving 16 bases between. Germline-derived CDR1 and CDR2 are LGHDT and YNNKEL (reference sequence). Sequencing used peripheral blood. The chain is built from TRBV3-1 (or the pseudogene TRBV3-2) and TRBJ1-1; D gene uncertain. This TCR was recovered from a man in his sixties who had recovered from COVID-19. This CDR3 is CASSPQRLTENTEAFF. The CDR3 DNA sequence: TGTGCCAGCAGCCCTCAACGTTTAACAGAGAACACTGAAGCTTTCTTT.